Below are 25 T cell receptor beta chains sequenced from a single sample in a study of CD8+ T cells in alopecia areata. Noted treatment: oral pan-JAK inhibitor, 5-10 mg twice daily. After isolation, RNA underwent reverse transcription to generate cDNA as the sequencing template. Clones were read by immunoSEQ multiplex PCR, and TCRdb kept only the in-frame ones, dropping some. This sample has 98,000 or so clones, with more than 55% found just once. The specimen comprised CD8+ T cells sorted from blood, sampled at week 4, from a patient treated with tofacitinib. All receptors come from a human donor with alopecia areata.

The rearrangement joins TRBV5-4 to TRBJ2-1; D might be TRBD2 (5 bases). Germline CDR1 reads SGHNT; CDR2 reads YYREEE (reference sequence). This CDR3 region has 12 residues. V shed 5 bases and J shed 7 bases, with 10 bases lying between them. DNA of the CDR3: TGTGCCAGCAGATTTGGCGGGAATGAGCAGTTCTTC. Amino acids: CASRFGGNEQFF.

The chain has TRBV4-3 and TRBJ1-1, with D uncertain. CDR1 is LGHNA, CDR2 YSLEER, per germline. V was clipped by 0 bases and J by 1 base, with 12 bases between them. CDR3 length: 16 residues. DNA for the CDR3: TGCGCCAGCAGCCAAGATCGTTTGGTGGCGAACACTGAAGCTTTCTTT. Translating it yields CASSQDRLVANTEAFF.

This clone was seen a few times. The chain has TRBV12-5 and TRBJ2-2; no clear D gene. The CDR3 is 12 amino acids. Germline lookup yields CDR1 LGHNT and CDR2 FRNRAP. The V and J ends lost 8 bases and 8 bases respectively, with 12 bases between them. This CDR3 is CASSLYGGELFF. CDR3 DNA sequence: TGTGCTAGTTCGTTATATGGGGGGGAGCTGTTTTTT.

CDR3 DNA: TGTGCCAGCAGTGAGGGACTAGCGGGAGTCGGGTGGAGCACCGGGGAGCTGTTTTTT. Translation: CASSEGLAGVGWSTGELFF. The rearrangement joins TRBV2 to TRBJ2-2; TRBD2 matches 14 bases. The CDR3 consists of 19 residues. Germline V CDR1 and CDR2: SNHLY, FYNNEI. J gave up 4 bases and V 3 bases, and 10 bases lay outside the gene matches. Full variable domain (outside the CDR3, taken from reference TRBV2 and TRBJ2-2): EPEVTQTPSHQVTQMGQEVILRCVPISNHLYFYWYRQILGQKVEFLVSFYNNEISEKSEIFDDQFSVERPDGSNFTLKIRSTKLEDSAMYFCASSEGLAGVGWSTGELFFGEGSRLTVL.

This clone occurred once. This sequence joins TRBV29-1 and TRBJ1-1, with D tentatively TRBD1 (5 bases). V dropped 7 bases and J dropped 2 bases, with 14 bases sitting between them. The CDR3 has 13 amino acids. Per the germline V gene, CDR1 is SQVTM and CDR2 is ANQGSEA. CDR3 sequence reads: CSGRQIQNTEAFF. The CDR3 DNA follows: TGCAGCGGACGACAGATTCAAAACACTGAAGCTTTCTTT.

The rearrangement links TRBV27 to TRBJ2-7; D might be TRBD1 (5 bases). Between the trimmed V and J ends, which lost 3 bases and 0 bases, there was a span of 9 bases. Germline V gene lookup returns CDR1 MNHEY and CDR2 SMNVEV (reference sequence). The length of the CDR3 is 14 residues. As DNA, the CDR3 is TGTGCCAGCAGTTTTTCGACAGCCTCCTACGAGCAGTACTTC. Protein sequence: CASSFSTASYEQYF.

The rearrangement links TRBV5-4 to TRBJ2-7; 11 nucleotides match TRBD1. The germline V gene has CDR1 SGHNT and CDR2 YYREEE (reference sequence). The V gene end was trimmed by 4 bases and the J gene end by 4 bases; junction bases not matched to a gene: 4. The CDR3 consists of 14 residues. The CDR3 bases are TGTGCCAGCAGCCCTGGACAGGGGGCGTACGAGCAGTACTTC. Translation gives CASSPGQGAYEQYF.

This clone occurred once. This CDR3 reads CSVEFPSNTEAFF. The CDR3 DNA reads as TGCAGCGTTGAGTTTCCCTCGAACACTGAAGCTTTCTTT. The gene calls are TRBV29-1 and TRBJ1-1; D gene ambiguous. Trimming took 3 bases from V and 1 from J, leaving 9 bases between them. The CDR3 length is 13 residues. Germline CDR1 and CDR2: SQVTM and ANQGSEA.

This rearrangement joins TRBV25-1 to TRBJ2-1; D is possibly TRBD2 (5 bases). V was shortened by 3 bases and J by 1 base, with 10 bases between the two germline ends. The germline V gene has CDR1 MGHDK and CDR2 SYGVNS. The CDR3 sequence is 15 residues long. The CDR3 here is CASSDILVSYNEQFF. CDR3 nucleotides: TGTGCCAGCAGTGATATACTAGTTTCCTACAATGAGCAGTTCTTC.

The V call is TRBV6-5, the J call TRBJ1-1; a possible D gene is TRBD1 (5 bases). This CDR3 comprises 12 residues. Per the germline V gene, CDR1 is MNHEY and CDR2 is SVGAGI. V shed 5 bases and J shed 6 bases, with 10 bases lying between them. CDR3 nucleotides: TGTGCCAGCAGTACGGGGCCCGCTGAAGCTTTCTTT. Its translation: CASSTGPAEAFF.

This clone was counted only a few times. V and J are TRBV4-1 and TRBJ2-7; D unresolved. Germline CDR1 is MGHRA and CDR2 is YSYEKL. V gave up 0 bases and J gave up 3 bases, with 9 bases separating them. The CDR3 has 14 residues. The CDR3, as DNA: TGCGCCAGCAGCCAAGATTGGCCTATCTACGAGCAGTACTTC. Amino acid sequence: CASSQDWPIYEQYF.

This sequence joins TRBV11-2 and TRBJ2-5, with 7 positions matching TRBD2. J gave up 0 bases and V 5 bases, and 6 bases lay outside the gene matches. This CDR3 contains 15 residues. Germline V gene lookup returns CDR1 SGHAT and CDR2 FQNNGV. The CDR3 spells CASSQIAGDQETQYF. The CDR3 coding sequence is TGTGCCAGCAGCCAAATCGCGGGGGACCAAGAGACCCAGTACTTC.

The chain is built from TRBV15 and TRBJ2-6; a weak D match, TRBD2 (5 bases). Trimming cost V 0 bases and J 2 bases, with 8 bases left between them. Germline V gene sequence: CDR1 LNHNV, CDR2 YYDKDF (reference sequence). The CDR3 loop spans 16 amino acids. CDR3: CATSRDLGTGANVLTF. The DNA of the CDR3 is TGTGCCACCAGCAGAGATCTCGGGACTGGGGCCAACGTCCTGACTTTC.

This clone was found a few times. This CDR3 reads CASSLGQGAKNEQFF. Written as DNA, the CDR3 is TGTGCCAGCAGCTTGGGACAGGGGGCGAAGAATGAGCAGTTCTTC. The V and J genes are TRBV5-6 and TRBJ2-1, with 10 bases fitting TRBD1. J was trimmed by 7 bases and V by 0 bases; bases with no gene match: 4. CDR3 length equals 15 residues. Germline values: CDR1 SGHDT, CDR2 YYEEEE.

This clone was observed a few times. The chain recombines TRBV27 with TRBJ2-3, with D perhaps TRBD2 (5 bases). This CDR3 spans 15 amino acids. Between the trimmed V and J ends, which lost 5 bases and 4 bases, there was a span of 16 bases. The germline V gene has CDR1 MNHEY and CDR2 SMNVEV (reference sequence). CDR3 DNA sequence: TGTGCCAGCAGTCCGAGGGAGTGGGCCCCAGATACGCAGTATTTT. It encodes CASSPREWAPDTQYF.

The chain recombines TRBV27 with TRBJ1-6; the D is unclear. Germline assignment: CDR1 MNHEY and CDR2 SMNVEV (reference sequence). The CDR3 runs to 16 residues. Deletions cut 3 bases from V and 11 bases from J, with 20 bases between. CDR3 amino acids: CASSFHDGKRLTPLHF. The CDR3 DNA follows: TGTGCCAGCAGTTTTCACGACGGGAAGAGGTTAACACCCCTCCACTTT.

This clone appeared once. The chain links TRBV11-2 to TRBJ2-7, with D possibly being TRBD2 (6 bases). V dropped 8 bases and J dropped 5 bases, with 19 bases sitting between them. This CDR3 comprises 14 residues. Germline V gene lookup returns CDR1 SGHAT and CDR2 FQNNGV. CDR3 sequence: CASRPSGRTDEQYF. The CDR3 nucleotides read TGTGCCAGCCGCCCCTCGGGGAGGACGGACGAGCAGTACTTC.

The rearrangement joins TRBV11-2 to TRBJ2-5, with 9 nucleotides matching TRBD1. This CDR3 has 14 amino acids. The V segment lost 4 bases and the J segment 2 bases; nucleotides outside the gene matches: 2. Germline V gene sequence: CDR1 SGHAT, CDR2 FQNNGV. For the CDR3, the DNA is TGTGCCAGCAGCTCTGGACAGGGGCAAGAGACCCAGTACTTC. This translates into CASSSGQGQETQYF.

This clone was detected a few times. V usage is TRBV27 and J usage is TRBJ2-7; D unclear. Germline assignment: CDR1 MNHEY and CDR2 SMNVEV (reference sequence). The V end lost 3 bases, the J end lost 0 bases, and 6 bases lay between the germline ends. There are 13 residues in the CDR3. CDR3 DNA sequence: TGTGCCAGCAGTTTTACCCCCTCCTACGAGCAGTACTTC. Amino acids: CASSFTPSYEQYF.

The V call is TRBV7-2, the J call TRBJ2-5; the D gene could be TRBD1 or TRBD2 (5 bases each). The CDR3 runs to 13 residues. From germline, CDR1 is SGHTA and CDR2 FQGNSA. Trimming removed 4 bases from V and 5 bases from J, with 11 bases in between. In DNA form, the CDR3 reads TGTGCCAGCAGCTCGGGTTGGGGGGAGACCCAGTACTTC. Its protein is CASSSGWGETQYF.

V gene TRBV4-3 combines with J gene TRBJ2-7; TRBD2 is a possible D gene (6 bases). The V and J ends lost 4 bases and 5 bases respectively, with 18 bases between them. This CDR3 region has 15 residues. In germline, CDR1 is LGHNA, CDR2 YSLEER. The CDR3 region is CASSPRRGGIDEQYF. In nucleotides, the CDR3 is TGCGCCAGCAGCCCTCGACGTGGCGGGATCGACGAGCAGTACTTC.

The CDR3 bases are TGTGCCAGCAGCCAAGACAGGGGGACCTCCGGGACCTACGAGCAGTACTTC. Its protein is CASSQDRGTSGTYEQYF. The chain links TRBV4-2 to TRBJ2-7; TRBD1 aligns across 7 bases. The length of the CDR3 is 17 residues. V shed 0 bases and J 2 bases; nucleotides not matched to a gene: 10. The V gene's germline CDR1 is LGHNA and CDR2 YNFKEQ.

This clone turned up a few times. This chain joins TRBV12-5 and TRBJ1-1; D is ambiguous. This CDR3 contains 13 residues. Germline values: CDR1 LGHNT, CDR2 FRNRAP. V was cut by 1 base and J by 1 base, with 4 bases left in between. The chain's CDR3 is CASGLEGNTEAFF. The DNA of the CDR3 is TGTGCTAGTGGTTTGGAAGGGAACACTGAAGCTTTCTTT.

The chain carries TRBV12-5 and TRBJ1-2, with TRBD1 matching 8 bases. V dropped 5 bases and J dropped 4; count of bases not matched to a gene: 6. Germline lookup yields CDR1 LGHNT and CDR2 FRNRAP. This CDR3 spans 14 amino acids. CDR3 bases: TGTGCTAGTGGTCCCGGACAGGGCCTCTATGGCTACACCTTC. Its protein is CASGPGQGLYGYTF. Together with reference TRBV12-5 and TRBJ1-2, the CDR3 gives the full variable domain: DARVTQTPRHKVTEMGQEVTMRCQPILGHNTVFWYRQTMMQGLELLAYFRNRAPLDDSGMPKDRFSAEMPDATLATLKIQPSEPRDSAVYFCASGPGQGLYGYTFGSGTRLTVV.

A few counts support this clone. The J gene is TRBJ2-7, the V gene TRBV28; 9 bases align to TRBD1. Germline V CDR1 and CDR2: MDHEN, SYDVKM. This CDR3 contains 16 residues. J lost 0 bases, V lost 1 base, and 4 bases had no gene match. The DNA of the CDR3 is TGTGCCAGCAGTTTATATGGACAGGGGATCTCCTACGAGCAGTACTTC. It translates to CASSLYGQGISYEQYF.